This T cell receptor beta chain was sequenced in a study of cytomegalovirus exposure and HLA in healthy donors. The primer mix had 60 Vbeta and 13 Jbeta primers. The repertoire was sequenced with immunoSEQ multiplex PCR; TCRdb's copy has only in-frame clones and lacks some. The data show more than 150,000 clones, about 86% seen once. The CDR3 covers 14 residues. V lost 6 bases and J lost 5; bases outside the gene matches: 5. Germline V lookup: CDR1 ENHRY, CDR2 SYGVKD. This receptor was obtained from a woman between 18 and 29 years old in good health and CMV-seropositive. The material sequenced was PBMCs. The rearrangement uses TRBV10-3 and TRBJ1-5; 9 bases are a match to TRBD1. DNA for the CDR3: TGTGCCATCAGGCAGGGACAGGGCGATCAGCCCCAGCATTTT. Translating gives CAIRQGQGDQPQHF.